The 30 T cell receptor beta chains given below trace back to one sample, sequenced in a study of T-cell reconstitution after alpha-beta-depleted transplantation in children. Unique molecular identifiers were built into the TCRbeta library. TCRdb called the PCR reads again in MiXCR, with one record for every CDR3 protein. This table has about 200,000 distinct CDR3 sequences, about 6.6% appearing once. The specimen was PBMCs, collected before TCRalphabeta/CD19-depleted stem cell transplant. These receptors came from a boy aged 2 to 10 with acute lymphoblastic leukemia, due to receive a stem cell transplant.

This clonotype was found many times. DNA for the CDR3: TGTGCCAGCATGTCAGAGATGCAGGAGTTCTTC. It specifies CASMSEMQEFF. The chain has TRBV28 and TRBJ2-1; D unresolved. The V gene lost 7 bases and the J gene lost 14 bases, with 15 bases spanning the gap. Per the germline V gene, CDR1 is MDHEN and CDR2 is SYDVKM. The CDR3 is 11 amino acids.

The chain links TRBV28 to TRBJ1-2; D gene unclear. V lost 6 bases to trimming and J lost 2 bases, with 22 bases between them. Germline lookup yields CDR1 MDHEN and CDR2 SYDVKM. This CDR3 has 17 amino acids. The CDR3 sequence is CASSAPGSPSANYGYTF. The DNA for the CDR3 is TGTGCCAGCAGCGCTCCGGGCTCACCAAGCGCCAACTATGGCTACACCTTC.

This clonotype was seen at least ten times. The chain joins TRBV12-3 or TRBV12-4 to TRBJ1-4; the match to TRBD1 covers 8 bases. The CDR3 length is 16 residues. The junction had 10 bases not matched to a gene; V was cut back by 4 bases and J by 6 bases. The CDR3 nucleotides read TGTGCCAGCAGTTCCGGACAGGGAGTAGGGGATGAAAAACTGTTTTTT. It specifies CASSSGQGVGDEKLFF.

This clonotype was counted ten times or more. One junction end disagrees with the germline gene, perhaps due to a read error. This sequence joins TRBV5-1 and TRBJ1-1, with D possibly TRBD1 on 6 matching bases. Per the germline V gene, CDR1 is SGHRS and CDR2 is YFSETQ. The length of the CDR3 is 13 residues. The CDR3 spells CASSWGQNTEAFF. The CDR3, as DNA: TGTGCCAGCAGTTGGGGGCAGAACACTGAAGCTTTCTTT.

There are many counts of this clonotype. The gene calls are TRBV20-1 and TRBJ2-2, with no clear D. Trimming removed 3 bases from V and 5 bases from J, with 10 bases in between. The CDR3 runs 13 residues. Germline assignment: CDR1 DFQATT and CDR2 SNEGSKA (reference sequence). CDR3 bases: TGCAGTGCTAGGCAGACCCAAACCGGGGAGCTGTTTTTT. Translation gives CSARQTQTGELFF.

This clonotype has just a few counts. The J gene is TRBJ2-3, the V gene TRBV19, with 7 bases lining up with TRBD2. Germline V gene lookup returns CDR1 LNHDA and CDR2 SQIVND (reference sequence). The CDR3 has 15 residues. V gave up 5 bases and J gave up 2 bases; unmatched junction bases: 7. The CDR3: CASSYASGITDTQYF. The DNA for the CDR3 is TGTGCCAGTAGTTACGCTAGCGGTATCACAGATACGCAGTATTTT.

This clonotype was picked up many times. The chain has TRBV5-1 and TRBJ2-5; possibly TRBD2 for D (5 bases). Trimming pared 6 bases from V and 4 bases from J, leaving 16 bases between. The V gene's germline CDR1 is SGHRS and CDR2 YFSETQ. The CDR3 has 14 residues. CDR3 residues: CASMAGRGSETQYF. The CDR3 nucleotides are TGCGCCAGCATGGCAGGTCGGGGTTCAGAGACCCAGTACTTC.

This clonotype was seen a handful of times. The CDR3 reads CASSYDRGRFSWNTEAFF. The CDR3 DNA is TGTGCCAGCAGTTACGACAGGGGGCGTTTTTCTTGGAACACTGAAGCTTTCTTT. The V gene is TRBV12-3 or TRBV12-4, the J gene TRBJ1-1, with 10 bases lining up with TRBD1. V lost 4 bases and J lost 1; bases outside the gene matches: 12. The CDR3 loop spans 18 amino acids.

Written as DNA, the CDR3 is TGTGCCAGCACCATTGGTGGGGGTAATCAGCCCCAGCATTTT. Translation gives CASTIGGGNQPQHF. J is TRBJ1-5 and V is TRBV7-2, with a possible D match to TRBD1 (5 bases). Germline CDR1 SGHTA, CDR2 FQGNSA. Trimming shortened V by 7 bases and J by 4 bases, and 14 bases separated the two germline ends. The CDR3 loop spans 14 amino acids.

This clonotype has at least ten counts. One end of the junction does not line up with germline, which may come from a read error. CDR3 DNA sequence: TGCGGGGGCCAGGGCCCACCTTTGCATACGCAGTATTTT. This sequence encodes CGGQGPPLHTQYF. The chain links TRBV2 to TRBJ2-3; either TRBD1 or TRBD2 may fit D (6 bases each). The CDR3 consists of 13 residues. Germline V lookup: CDR1 SNHLY, CDR2 FYNNEI.

Only a few counts were recorded for this clonotype. The CDR3 sequence: CSVTSGIYNEQFF. The CDR3, as DNA: TGCAGTGTTACTAGCGGGATTTACAATGAGCAGTTCTTC. The chain combines TRBV20-1 with TRBJ2-1; 10 bases are shared with TRBD2. Germline CDR1 DFQATT, CDR2 SNEGSKA (reference sequence). The CDR3 has 13 amino acids. V shed 7 bases, J shed 4 bases, and the junction held 4 bases outside the gene matches.

The chain employs TRBV27 and TRBJ2-3; 7 bases line up with TRBD2. Trimming cost V 4 bases and J 4 bases; bases outside gene matches: 5. The CDR3 consists of 14 residues. Germline lookup yields CDR1 MNHEY and CDR2 SMNVEV (reference sequence). The CDR3 DNA is TGTGCCAGCAGTTCGAGGGGAGGGGCAGATACGCAGTATTTT. This encodes CASSSRGGADTQYF.

The CDR3 DNA reads TGTGCCAGCAGTGGAAAGACAGACGCGTCCTACGAGCAGTACTTC. Translation gives CASSGKTDASYEQYF. The chain carries TRBV2 and TRBJ2-7; perhaps TRBD1 as D (5 bases). The germline CDR1 and CDR2 sequences are SNHLY and FYNNEI. V lost 4 bases and J lost 1, with 14 bases in between. The CDR3 sequence is 15 residues long.

Only a few counts were recorded for this clonotype. This chain joins TRBV20-1 and TRBJ1-2; tentatively, D is TRBD1 (5 bases). Between the trimmed V and J ends, which lost 3 bases and 1 base, there was a span of 12 bases. Germline CDR1 DFQATT, CDR2 SNEGSKA (reference sequence). This CDR3 is 14 amino acids long. The CDR3 nucleotides read TGCAGTGCTAGTACTCCGGACAATAACTATGGCTACACCTTC. Amino acid sequence: CSASTPDNNYGYTF.

This chain uses TRBV7-7 with TRBJ2-7, with D tentatively TRBD1 (5 bases). V lost 4 bases and J 7 bases, leaving 8 bases between the germline ends. The CDR3 is 11 amino acids. Germline V gene lookup returns CDR1 SSHAT and CDR2 FNYEAQ (reference sequence). The CDR3 loop reads CASSYRWEQYF. The DNA of the CDR3 is TGTGCCAGCAGCTACAGGTGGGAGCAGTACTTC.

This clonotype was counted ten times or more. V and J are TRBV6-1 and TRBJ2-3, with 9 bases identical to TRBD1. V shed 2 bases and J 1 base; nucleotides not matched to a gene: 7. Germline V gene sequence: CDR1 MNHNS, CDR2 SASEGT. The length of the CDR3 is 17 residues. CDR3 in amino acids: CASSELRGQGGTDTQYF. In DNA, the CDR3 is TGTGCCAGCAGTGAACTGCGGGGACAGGGAGGCACAGATACGCAGTATTTT.

Turning to this clonotype: It may be a read error: a sequence one base away is much more abundant. The missing conserved phenylalanine or tryptophan at the end of this CDR3 makes a read error likely. V usage is TRBV28 and J usage is TRBJ1-1; D is undetermined. V was shortened by 1 base and J by 6 bases, with 21 bases between the two germline ends. The length of the CDR3 is 17 residues. The germline V gene has CDR1 MDHEN and CDR2 SYDVKM. CDR3 in amino acids: CASSLYPFSLWVPEAFV. CDR3 nucleotide sequence: TGTGCCAGCAGTTTATATCCCTTCTCCTTGTGGGTCCCTGAAGCTTTCGTT.

This clonotype has ten or more counts. The J gene is TRBJ2-3, the V gene TRBV20-1; TRBD1 aligns across 12 bases. Germline V lookup: CDR1 DFQATT, CDR2 SNEGSKA (reference sequence). The CDR3 covers 16 residues. Trimming took 3 bases from V and 8 from J; bases not matched to a gene: 12. CDR3 DNA sequence: TGCAGTGCTAGTCCTTCCGGGACAGGGGGCTTGGGTACGCAGTATTTT. The encoded protein is CSASPSGTGGLGTQYF.

This clonotype came up many times. The gene calls are TRBV28 and TRBJ2-7, with D hard to call. Germline assignment: CDR1 MDHEN and CDR2 SYDVKM. Trimming removed 7 bases at V and 7 bases at J, with 14 bases between. The CDR3 spans 12 residues. The CDR3 DNA follows: TGTGCCAGCACCGTGGCCCAAAAGGAGCAGTACTTC. As protein: CASTVAQKEQYF.

This clonotype came up many times. The rearrangement joins TRBV20-1 to TRBJ2-3, with 9 bases aligning to TRBD2. The junction had 13 bases not matched to a gene; V was cut back by 3 bases and J by 9 bases. The CDR3 contains 15 residues. Germline values: CDR1 DFQATT, CDR2 SNEGSKA (reference sequence). This CDR3 reads CSASVVGGRGGTQYF. CDR3 nucleotide sequence: TGCAGTGCTAGTGTTGTCGGCGGGAGGGGAGGCACGCAGTATTTT.

The chain is built from TRBV7-3 and TRBJ2-1; D perhaps matches TRBD1 (5 bases). Trimming removed 5 bases at V and 2 bases at J, with 19 bases between. The CDR3 runs to 17 residues. Germline assignment: CDR1 SGHTA and CDR2 FQGTGA. The DNA of the CDR3 is TGTGCCAGCAGCACTAAGATGCAGGGAATCGCCTACAATGAGCAGTTCTTC. It translates to CASSTKMQGIAYNEQFF.

This clonotype was detected many times. The chain combines TRBV20-1 with TRBJ2-1; possibly TRBD2 for D (6 bases). Trimming cost V 6 bases and J 6 bases, with 21 bases left between them. The CDR3 contains 15 residues. Germline loops: CDR1 DFQATT, CDR2 SNEGSKA (reference sequence). Written as DNA, the CDR3 is TGCAGTGCGAGCCTGGGTAGCGGATCTACCAATGAGCAGTTCTTC. This sequence encodes CSASLGSGSTNEQFF.

This clonotype was detected many times. The V gene is TRBV9, the J gene TRBJ2-5, with no clear D. The CDR3 has 14 residues. Germline-derived CDR1 and CDR2 are SGDLS and YYNGEE. Trimming pared 2 bases from V and 0 bases from J, leaving 8 bases between. The CDR3 protein is CASSVRSDQETQYF. The DNA of the CDR3 is TGTGCCAGCAGCGTCCGCTCAGACCAAGAGACCCAGTACTTC.

There are many counts of this clonotype. This chain links TRBV5-1 with TRBJ1-1, with TRBD1 matching over 7 bases. V shed 4 bases and J 2 bases; nucleotides not matched to a gene: 8. Germline CDR1 SGHRS, CDR2 YFSETQ. The CDR3 totals 15 residues. CDR3 amino acids: CASSRGGRENTEAFF. CDR3 bases: TGCGCCAGCAGCCGAGGGGGCAGGGAAAACACTGAAGCTTTCTTT.

This clonotype has a count of ten or more. V usage is TRBV12-3 or TRBV12-4 and J usage is TRBJ1-1; weak D call: TRBD1 (6 bases). V was shortened by 5 bases and J by 5 bases, with 21 bases between the two germline ends. The CDR3 has 16 residues. CDR3 region: CASSPTVGQGQTEAFF. For the CDR3, the DNA is TGTGCCAGCAGTCCCACCGTCGGGCAGGGACAAACTGAAGCTTTCTTT.

V gene TRBV28 combines with J gene TRBJ2-5; 11 bases line up with TRBD2. This CDR3 has 16 residues. Looked up from germline, CDR1 is MDHEN and CDR2 is SYDVKM. Unmatched junction bases numbered 4, after V lost 2 bases and J lost 2 bases. CDR3 nucleotide sequence: TGTGCCAGCAGTTTAAGTACTAGCGGGGGACAAGAGACCCAGTACTTC. This codes for CASSLSTSGGQETQYF.

This sequence joins TRBV3-1 and TRBJ2-5, with 7 bases lining up with TRBD2. Germline V gives CDR1 LGHDT, CDR2 YNNKEL (reference sequence). V trimming: 3 bases; J trimming: 2 bases; junction bases outside the gene matches: 9. The CDR3 contains 16 residues. The CDR3 loop reads CASSHVRLSGQETQYF. The DNA of the CDR3 is TGTGCCAGCAGCCATGTTAGGCTTAGCGGGCAAGAGACCCAGTACTTC.

The chain uses TRBV27 and TRBJ2-3, with unresolved D. V was pared by 5 bases and J by 1 base, with 4 bases between. The CDR3 runs to 12 residues. CDR1 and CDR2 from the germline V gene are MNHEY and SMNVEV (reference sequence). Here the CDR3 DNA reads TGTGCCAGCAGTCGACGCACAGATACGCAGTATTTT. Its protein product is CASSRRTDTQYF.

This clonotype was recorded many times. J is TRBJ2-1 and V is TRBV10-3; either TRBD1 or TRBD2 may fit D (5 bases each). In germline, CDR1 is ENHRY, CDR2 SYGVKD. This CDR3 has 14 amino acids. With 2 bases removed from V and 4 bases from J, the gap between germline ends came to 9 bases. CDR3 sequence (DNA): TGTGCCATCAGTGAGCGGGACCTTTACAATGAGCAGTTCTTC. Encoded protein: CAISERDLYNEQFF.

The CDR3 nucleotides read TGCAGCGCGTCCGGGGGAGGTAACTATGGCTACACCTTC. It yields the protein CSASGGGNYGYTF. The gene calls are TRBV29-1 and TRBJ1-2; D may be TRBD1 (5 bases). The CDR3 is 13 residues long. The V gene's germline CDR1 is SQVTM and CDR2 ANQGSEA. The V end lost 7 bases, the J end lost 1 base, and 13 bases lay between the germline ends.